Below are 16 T cell receptor beta chains sequenced from a single sample in a study of T cells in Graves' hyperthyroidism and ophthalmopathy. Amplification yielded TCR beta CDR3 regions, with RNA transcripts as the source. The HTBI primer set was used in a first-round RT-PCR of the TCR CDR3. TCRdb re-called the multiplex PCR reads through MiXCR, storing one row per CDR3 protein. This sample has over 250,000 distinct CDR3 sequences, with about 25% found just once. What was sequenced was blood. These receptors were taken from a man in his forties with Graves' hyperthyroidism that later progressed to Graves' ophthalmopathy.

In its sample, this clonotype was seen many times. The rearrangement links TRBV5-1 to TRBJ2-4, with TRBD2 matching over 8 bases. Germline trimming cut 0 bases from V and 0 bases from J; bases unmatched to any gene: 2. Germline CDR1 SGHRS, CDR2 YFSETQ. The CDR3 has 16 amino acids. The CDR3: CASSLVSGTAKNIQYF. The CDR3, as DNA: TGCGCCAGCAGCTTGGTTAGCGGGACAGCCAAAAACATTCAGTACTTC.

This clonotype was seen at least ten times. The rearrangement joins TRBV2 to TRBJ2-7; TRBD1 is a possible D gene (6 bases). The CDR3 has 12 amino acids. Per germline, CDR1 SNHLY and CDR2 FYNNEI. V lost 7 bases and J lost 3, with 10 bases in between. The CDR3 region is CASTQGYYEQYF. In nucleotides, the CDR3 is TGTGCCAGCACACAGGGATACTACGAGCAGTACTTC.

Regarding this clonotype: This sequence may be a read error, since a much larger clone differs from it by one base. The chain carries TRBV12-3 or TRBV12-4 and TRBJ2-2, with unresolved D. This CDR3 contains 13 residues. CDR3 region: CTNSPNSAGELFF. The DNA of the CDR3 is TGTACCAACAGTCCTAACTCCGCCGGGGAGCTGTTTTTT.

The chain couples TRBV10-3 to TRBJ2-7, with 10 bases matching TRBD1. Trimming at V came to 3 bases and at J to 6 bases, leaving 11 bases not matched to a gene. The CDR3 totals 16 residues. CDR1 ENHRY and CDR2 SYGVKD come from the germline V gene. CDR3 protein: CAISDRVGQGVLEQYF. The CDR3 DNA sequence: TGTGCCATCAGTGATCGGGTCGGACAGGGGGTTCTCGAGCAGTACTTC.

This clonotype was detected many times. The V and J genes are TRBV6-2 or TRBV6-3 and TRBJ1-2; no definite D call. Germline V lookup: CDR1 MNHEY, CDR2 SVGEGT. Trimming took 6 bases from V and 1 from J, leaving 9 bases between them. CDR3 length equals 13 residues. Here the CDR3 reads CASSDTVNYGYTF. The CDR3 DNA follows: TGTGCCAGCAGCGATACCGTTAACTATGGCTACACCTTC.

In its sample, this clonotype was seen many times. The chain couples TRBV9 to TRBJ2-2; 8 bases line up with TRBD2. The CDR3 is made up of 14 amino acids. V shed 5 bases and J 3 bases; nucleotides not matched to a gene: 3. CDR1 is SGDLS, CDR2 YYNGEE, per germline. CDR3 residues: CASRAGADTGELFF. DNA for the CDR3: TGTGCCAGCAGAGCGGGAGCGGACACCGGGGAGCTGTTTTTT.

This clonotype was seen at least ten times. The J gene is TRBJ2-2, the V gene TRBV6-5, with a possible D match to TRBD1 (5 bases). The germline V gene has CDR1 MNHEY and CDR2 SVGAGI. The CDR3 has 15 residues. Trimming shortened V by 2 bases and J by 4 bases, and 11 bases separated the two germline ends. CDR3 amino acids: CASSYEGARTGELFF. The DNA of the CDR3 is TGTGCCAGCAGTTACGAAGGGGCGCGCACCGGGGAGCTGTTTTTT.

This clonotype was seen many times. The chain links TRBV18 to TRBJ1-5; the D is unclear. The germline V and J ends were trimmed by 3 bases and 5 bases, with 8 bases remaining between them. Germline-derived CDR1 and CDR2 are KGHSH and LQKENI. The CDR3 loop spans 13 amino acids. CDR3 in amino acids: CASSPKGDQPQHF. The CDR3 DNA is TGTGCCAGCTCACCGAAAGGCGATCAGCCCCAGCATTTT.

This clonotype showed up many times. This chain joins TRBV6-1 and TRBJ1-2, with D maybe TRBD1 (5 bases). CDR3 length: 17 residues. V was pared by 0 bases and J by 5 bases, with 19 bases between. Germline loops: CDR1 MNHNS, CDR2 SASEGT. This CDR3 is CASSEALQGGFGYGYTF. The CDR3 bases are TGTGCCAGCAGTGAAGCGCTTCAGGGCGGCTTCGGTTATGGCTACACCTTC.

The table lists this clonotype with many counts. The chain uses TRBV4-2 and TRBJ2-2, with D possibly TRBD2 on 5 matching bases. V lost 0 bases and J lost 7, with 18 bases in between. The length of the CDR3 is 17 residues. CDR1 and CDR2 from the germline V gene are LGHNA and YNFKEQ. CDR3 DNA: TGTGCCAGCAGCCAAGAGTCGGCGCAAGAGGGCTTCGGGGAGCTGTTTTTT. Translated: CASSQESAQEGFGELFF.

This clonotype showed up many times. This chain uses TRBV15 with TRBJ2-7; D might be TRBD1 (6 bases). Trimming removed 0 bases from V and 2 bases from J, with 14 bases in between. The germline gives CDR1 LNHNV, CDR2 YYDKDF (reference sequence). The CDR3 has 16 residues. CDR3: CATSRDTGPTTYEQYF. The CDR3 DNA reads TGTGCCACCAGCAGAGATACAGGGCCAACGACCTACGAGCAGTACTTC.

This clonotype has a count of ten or more. The rearrangement uses TRBV25-1 and TRBJ2-7, with 7 nucleotides matching TRBD2. The CDR3 totals 15 residues. With V trimmed by 1 base and J by 4 bases, 7 bases remained unmatched. The V gene's germline CDR1 is MGHDK and CDR2 SYGVNS. CDR3 nucleotides: TGTGCCAGCAGTGAATTCGGCGGGAGTGCGTACGAGCAGTACTTC. Its protein is CASSEFGGSAYEQYF.

DNA of the CDR3: TGTGCCAGCAGTTTCCGGGCAGGGTTGGCCAAAAACATTCAGTACTTC. Translated, it gives CASSFRAGLAKNIQYF. The V call is TRBV28, the J call TRBJ2-4; D possibly corresponds to TRBD1 (5 bases). V lost 3 bases and J 1 base, leaving 13 bases between the germline ends. Germline CDR1 and CDR2: MDHEN and SYDVKM. The CDR3 totals 16 residues.

The table lists this clonotype with many counts. The V gene is TRBV29-1, the J gene TRBJ2-7; possibly TRBD2 for D (7 bases). Between the trimmed V and J ends, which lost 7 bases and 6 bases, there was a span of 16 bases. This CDR3 comprises 12 residues. CDR1 SQVTM and CDR2 ANQGSEA come from the germline V gene. In nucleotides, the CDR3 is TGCAGCGCTGGGGGCGGGGGCGGCGAGCAGTACTTC. Translated: CSAGGGGGEQYF.

The V and J genes are TRBV10-3 and TRBJ2-7; 7 bases fit TRBD1. Germline V gene lookup returns CDR1 ENHRY and CDR2 SYGVKD. This CDR3 is 15 amino acids long. J lost 3 bases, V lost 0 bases, and 5 bases had no gene match. The CDR3 spells CAISESGTDNYEQYF. DNA for the CDR3: TGTGCCATCAGTGAGTCGGGGACAGATAACTACGAGCAGTACTTC.

In its sample, this clonotype was seen many times. The chain recombines TRBV2 with TRBJ2-1; D gene ambiguous. CDR1 is SNHLY, CDR2 FYNNEI, per germline. CDR3 length equals 14 residues. V dropped 3 bases and J dropped 8 bases, with 14 bases sitting between them. CDR3 nucleotides: TGTGCCAGCAGTGAGGCCGTTGGGTTGGATGAGCAGTTCTTC. Protein product: CASSEAVGLDEQFF.